What follows are 24 T cell receptor beta chains derived from one specimen sequenced in a study of early T cells in non-severe SARS-CoV-2 infection. TCRdb passed the 5' RACE reads through MiXCR, listing each CDR3 protein once. The sample has under 85,000 distinct CDR3 sequences, 14% seen once. The source material was whole blood. The receptors originated from an adult who was a healthcare worker with PCR-confirmed SARS-CoV-2 infection or an uninfected control (not recorded which).

The genes are TRBV30 and TRBJ2-7, with TRBD1 as a possible D gene (5 bases). The CDR3 has 13 amino acids. V was pared by 4 bases and J by 3 bases, with 13 bases between. Germline V CDR1 and CDR2: GTSNPN, SVGIG (reference sequence). CDR3 in DNA: TGTGCCTGGACCGCGGACACGGACTACGAGCAGTACTTC. It specifies CAWTADTDYEQYF.

The sample holds many counts of this clonotype. CDR3 bases: TGTGCCAGCAGCGCCGTGGCAGGTCGAAATGAAAAACTGTTTTTT. Protein sequence: CASSAVAGRNEKLFF. This chain links TRBV7-9 with TRBJ1-4; D not certain. Germline CDR1 reads SEHNR; CDR2 reads FQNEAQ (reference sequence). The CDR3 covers 15 residues. The V gene lost 5 bases and the J gene lost 5 bases, with 15 bases spanning the gap.

The V gene is TRBV3-1, the J gene TRBJ2-5; 7 bases fit TRBD2. CDR3 length: 13 amino acids. After removal of 8 bases from V and 5 bases from J, the junction contained 8 bases not matched to a gene. Germline CDR1 reads LGHDT; CDR2 reads YNNKEL (reference sequence). DNA of the CDR3: TGTGCCAGCCACCGGGAGGAGGGGGAGACCCAGTACTTC. Translation gives CASHREEGETQYF.

The chain has TRBV6-2 or TRBV6-3 and TRBJ1-1; the D gene is possibly TRBD1 (6 bases). The CDR3 is 15 residues long. From germline, CDR1 is MNHEY and CDR2 SVGEGT. Trimming took off 0 bases at V and 2 bases at J, with 10 bases between the two ends. DNA of the CDR3: TGTGCCAGCAGTTACTCGACAGGTCTAAACACTGAAGCTTTCTTT. This sequence encodes CASSYSTGLNTEAFF.

V and J are TRBV28 and TRBJ2-5; tentatively, D is TRBD2 (6 bases). V was shortened by 4 bases and J by 5 bases, with 23 bases between the two germline ends. Germline lookup yields CDR1 MDHEN and CDR2 SYDVKM. This CDR3 spans 17 amino acids. The CDR3 nucleotides read TGTGCCAGCAGTTCATACGTTAGCGGACCCCCAGGCGAGACCCAGTACTTC. Translated: CASSSYVSGPPGETQYF.

On this clonotype itself: Since no conserved phenylalanine or tryptophan closes the CDR3, a read error is the likely cause. The rearrangement uses TRBV7-6 and TRBJ2-1; D might be TRBD2 (6 bases). Germline V gene sequence: CDR1 SGHVS, CDR2 FNYEAQ. The V gene lost 3 bases and the J gene lost 5 bases, with 8 bases spanning the gap. The CDR3 is 13 residues long. CDR3 DNA sequence: TGTGCCAGCAGCTTCGGGAGACACAATGAGCAGTTCTTA. Residues: CASSFGRHNEQFL.

There are many counts of this clonotype. J is TRBJ1-2 and V is TRBV4-1; possibly TRBD1 for D (5 bases). The germline gives CDR1 MGHRA, CDR2 YSYEKL. This CDR3 has 13 amino acids. V shed 6 bases and J shed 4 bases, with 12 bases lying between them. The CDR3 loop reads CASSQGHSYGYTF. The CDR3 DNA sequence: TGCGCCAGCAGTCAGGGTCACAGCTATGGCTACACCTTC.

This clonotype was counted at least ten times. The chain employs TRBV5-5 and TRBJ1-1; no definite D call. Looked up from germline, CDR1 is SGHKS and CDR2 is YYEKEE (reference sequence). There are 15 residues in the CDR3. Trimming cost V 0 bases and J 1 base, with 10 bases left between them. In DNA, the CDR3 is TGTGCCAGCAGCTTGGGAGGGCTGACGAACACTGAAGCTTTCTTT. The encoded protein is CASSLGGLTNTEAFF.

V usage is TRBV4-1 and J usage is TRBJ2-7, with D unclear. V lost 1 base, J lost 3 bases, and 10 bases lay in between. Germline V gives CDR1 MGHRA, CDR2 YSYEKL. The CDR3 sequence is 14 residues long. DNA of the CDR3: TGCGCCAGCAGCCAAGCCCCTTCGAGCTACGAGCAGTACTTC. Translated, it gives CASSQAPSSYEQYF.

This clonotype was seen many times. The chain employs TRBV6-5 and TRBJ1-6; 7 nucleotides agree with TRBD1. The CDR3 extends over 16 amino acids. In germline, CDR1 is MNHEY, CDR2 SVGAGI. Trimming cost V 2 bases and J 6 bases; bases outside gene matches: 7. CDR3 bases: TGTGCCAGCAGTTACAGGAGGACAGGTCCTAATTCACCCCTCCACTTT. Amino acids: CASSYRRTGPNSPLHF.

In its sample, this clonotype was seen many times. The rearrangement links TRBV29-1 to TRBJ1-1, with unresolved D. With 7 bases removed from V and 0 bases from J, the gap between germline ends came to 6 bases. Looked up from germline, CDR1 is SQVTM and CDR2 is ANQGSEA. This CDR3 region has 11 residues. DNA of the CDR3: TGCAGCGCCACCGTGAACACTGAAGCTTTCTTT. Translating it yields CSATVNTEAFF.

About this clonotype itself: The junction departs from the called germline gene at one end, perhaps through a read error. The chain links TRBV5-6 to TRBJ2-6; tentatively, D is TRBD2 (5 bases). Germline CDR1 SGHDT, CDR2 YYEEEE. There are 16 residues in the CDR3. CDR3 loop: CASSPEGRSGVNVLTF. CDR3 DNA sequence: TGTGCCAGCAGCCCAGAGGGCAGGTCTGGGGTCAACGTCCTGACTTTC.

The gene calls are TRBV20-1 and TRBJ2-4; D may be TRBD2 (6 bases). Germline V lookup: CDR1 DFQATT, CDR2 SNEGSKA (reference sequence). The V end was cut by 6 bases, the J end by 0 bases, with 15 bases between. This CDR3 is built from 15 residues. The CDR3 nucleotides read TGCAGTGCACCGGCGGTAGCGGTAGCCAAAAACATTCAGTACTTC. Its protein product is CSAPAVAVAKNIQYF.

The chain is built from TRBV29-1 and TRBJ2-3, with D perhaps matching TRBD1 or TRBD2 (6 bases each). This CDR3 is built from 15 residues. The germline CDR1 and CDR2 sequences are SQVTM and ANQGSEA. Trimming removed 6 bases at V and 2 bases at J, with 18 bases between. This CDR3 reads CSVMPEGGPTDTQYF. The CDR3 DNA reads TGCAGCGTCATGCCAGAGGGGGGACCCACAGATACGCAGTATTTT.

This rearrangement joins TRBV6-2 or TRBV6-3 to TRBJ1-2; TRBD1 aligns across 8 bases. The CDR3 spans 14 residues. Per the germline V gene, CDR1 is MNHEY and CDR2 is SVGEGT. V lost 6 bases, J lost 4 bases, and 7 bases stayed unmatched. The CDR3 here is CASRRDRGAYGYTF. The DNA for the CDR3 is TGTGCCAGCAGGCGCGACAGGGGCGCCTATGGCTACACCTTC.

A few counts support this clonotype. The chain uses TRBV7-9 and TRBJ2-1, with D maybe TRBD2 (7 bases). Trimming pared 6 bases from V and 6 bases from J, leaving 18 bases between. Germline values: CDR1 SEHNR, CDR2 FQNEAQ (reference sequence). CDR3 length: 15 amino acids. CDR3 nucleotides: TGTGCCAGCAGACCATCAGGACTAGGGGGCAATGAGCAGTTCTTC. It codes for CASRPSGLGGNEQFF.

V and J are TRBV20-1 and TRBJ2-3; no firm D call. The CDR3 covers 12 residues. CDR1 and CDR2 from the germline V gene are DFQATT and SNEGSKA (reference sequence). V dropped 5 bases and J dropped 3 bases, with 9 bases sitting between them. The CDR3 sequence: CSAGLGTDTQYF. The CDR3 nucleotides read TGCAGTGCTGGCCTGGGAACAGATACGCAGTATTTT.

This clonotype was observed a handful of times. CDR3 coding DNA: TGCAGTGCTAGTGACAGGGGGCAAGAGACCCAGTACTTC. This sequence encodes CSASDRGQETQYF. The chain couples TRBV20-1 to TRBJ2-5; 9 bases agree with TRBD1. This CDR3 spans 13 amino acids. V was clipped by 3 bases and J by 2 bases; unmatched bases: 1. Germline V lookup: CDR1 DFQATT, CDR2 SNEGSKA (reference sequence).

This clonotype was seen ten or more times. This chain links TRBV20-1 with TRBJ1-1; a weak D match, TRBD1 (6 bases). The CDR3 totals 12 residues. The V end lost 5 bases, the J end lost 3 bases, and 10 bases lay between the germline ends. CDR1 is DFQATT, CDR2 SNEGSKA, per germline (reference sequence). CDR3 region: CSALHRDTEAFF. The CDR3, as DNA: TGCAGTGCTCTTCACAGGGACACTGAAGCTTTCTTT.

CDR3 nucleotides: TGCGCCAGCAGCCACGGGGAGGGCCCCGCTGAAAAACTGTTTTTT. This sequence encodes CASSHGEGPAEKLFF. This sequence joins TRBV5-1 and TRBJ1-4; D unresolved. V lost 4 bases to trimming and J lost 7 bases, with 17 bases between them. Germline values: CDR1 SGHRS, CDR2 YFSETQ. There are 15 residues in the CDR3.

This clonotype was observed a handful of times. The chain is built from TRBV14 and TRBJ2-1; D possibly corresponds to TRBD2 (5 bases). This CDR3 is 13 amino acids long. V gave up 5 bases and J gave up 7 bases, with 12 bases separating them. The germline CDR1 and CDR2 sequences are SGHDN and FVKESK. The CDR3 reads CASSWARGNEQFF. CDR3 nucleotides: TGTGCCAGCAGCTGGGCCCGAGGGAATGAGCAGTTCTTC.

This clonotype was observed a few times. The genes are TRBV5-4 and TRBJ1-4; possible D gene TRBD1, 5 bases. The CDR3 contains 16 residues. Trimming shortened V by 4 bases and J by 0 bases, and 13 bases separated the two germline ends. Germline V gene data show CDR1 as SGHNT and CDR2 as YYREEE (reference sequence). The CDR3: CASSPAGGSTNEKLFF. CDR3 DNA: TGTGCCAGCAGCCCGGCCGGGGGATCAACTAATGAAAAACTGTTTTTT.

This clonotype turned up a few times. The gene calls are TRBV4-3 and TRBJ1-1; tentatively, D is TRBD1 (5 bases). Trimming removed 0 bases from V and 2 bases from J, with 10 bases in between. Germline-derived CDR1 and CDR2 are LGHNA and YSLEER. CDR3 length equals 15 residues. This CDR3 is CASSQDGAVNTEAFF. CDR3 bases: TGCGCCAGCAGCCAAGATGGGGCAGTTAACACTGAAGCTTTCTTT.

As DNA, the CDR3 is TGTGCCAGCTCACCTTTAGACGGGTCCTACAATGAGCAGTTCTTC. As protein: CASSPLDGSYNEQFF. V usage is TRBV18 and J usage is TRBJ2-1; no definite D call. Per germline, CDR1 KGHSH and CDR2 LQKENI. V was shortened by 3 bases and J by 1 base, with 10 bases between the two germline ends. CDR3 size: 15 residues.